This T cell receptor beta chain was recovered during a study of T cell responses to AZD1222 COVID-19 vaccine. Turning to the study itself: Second-dose timings of about 4 or about 12 weeks were pooled.

Germline V gene sequence: CDR1 KGHDR, CDR2 SFDVKD. V lost 4 bases and J lost 1; bases outside the gene matches: 4. The CDR3 is 15 amino acids. General study findings and limits: The repertoires were collected only after the peak T cell response. In the spike-specific TCR repertoire, nearly half reportedly target unmutated variant regions.

With regard to this clone: Antigen: not known.

Sequencing used immunoSEQ multiplex PCR; TCRdb keeps in-frame clones, though not all of them. Here the sample spans under 150,000 clones, around 88% being singletons. Sequenced here: peripheral blood, sampled on day 0 of AZD1222 vaccination. The sequence was collected from an adult in good health. The chain is built from TRBV24-1 and TRBJ2-5; 8 nucleotides match TRBD1. The CDR3 loop is CATSDPQGVQETQYF. The DNA of the CDR3 is TGTGCCACCAGTGACCCACAGGGGGTCCAAGAGACCCAGTACTTC.